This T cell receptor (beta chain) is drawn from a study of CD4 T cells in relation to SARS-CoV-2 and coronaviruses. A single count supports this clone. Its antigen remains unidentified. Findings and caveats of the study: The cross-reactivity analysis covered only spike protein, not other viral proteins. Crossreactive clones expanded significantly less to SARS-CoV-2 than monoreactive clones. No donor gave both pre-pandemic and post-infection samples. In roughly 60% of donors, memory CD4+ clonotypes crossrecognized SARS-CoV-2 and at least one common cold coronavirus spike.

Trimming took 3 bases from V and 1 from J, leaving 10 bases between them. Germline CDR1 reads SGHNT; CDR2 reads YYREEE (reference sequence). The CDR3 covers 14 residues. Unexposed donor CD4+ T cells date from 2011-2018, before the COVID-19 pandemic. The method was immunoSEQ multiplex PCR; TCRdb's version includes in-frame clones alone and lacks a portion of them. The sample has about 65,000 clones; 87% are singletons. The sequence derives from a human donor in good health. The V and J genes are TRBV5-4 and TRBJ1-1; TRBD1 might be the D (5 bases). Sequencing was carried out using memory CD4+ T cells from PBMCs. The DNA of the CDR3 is TGTGCCAGCAGCTCACAGGTGGGGAACACTGAAGCTTTCTTT. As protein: CASSSQVGNTEAFF.